This TCR beta chain was sequenced in a study of CD8 T cells in ankylosing spondylitis. This clonotype was seen more than once but under ten times. Antigen specificity is unknown. One entry per CDR3 protein, called by TCRdb with MiXCR from the 5' RACE reads. This table has around 330,000 distinct CDR3 sequences, around 10% appearing once. Overall study results and limits: Typical of ankylosing spondylitis blood, it appeared, was a TCR beta motif of about eight highly homologous variants. Matched ankylosing spondylitis synovial fluid reportedly contained a significantly enriched population of disease-linked clones.

Between the trimmed V and J ends, which lost 0 bases and 6 bases, there was a span of 15 bases. This CDR3 region has 16 residues. Germline V gives CDR1 LNHNV, CDR2 YYDKDF (reference sequence). The source is a female donor with ankylosing spondylitis or in good health (not recorded which). This rearrangement joins TRBV15 to TRBJ2-1; D is undetermined. The sequencing sample was made of blood, either unsorted or a sorted T cell fraction (not recorded which). CDR3 sequence (DNA): TGTGCCACCAGCAGAGATAGGCCGTATAGAAGCAATGAGCAGTTCTTC. Residues: CATSRDRPYRSNEQFF.